Below are 30 T cell receptor beta chains sequenced from a single sample in a study of shared clonotypes between healthy human individuals. Here immunoSEQ multiplex PCR was the method, and the copy in TCRdb shows in-frame clones only, minus some. The sample carries over a million clones, about four fifths recorded once. Material: memory CD4+ T cells from PBMCs. Subset described: CD45RA-negative fraction. These receptors were collected from a man aged 18 to 29 in good health. Some clones in this sample may be carry-over from other donors' samples.

V is TRBV28 and J is TRBJ1-4, with 8 bases matching TRBD1. This CDR3 comprises 17 residues. Germline assignment: CDR1 MDHEN and CDR2 SYDVKM. Losses at the gene ends were 5 bases for V and 8 bases for J; bases not matched to a gene: 16. This CDR3 reads CASSATGAVVDSEKLFF. CDR3 bases: TGTGCCAGCAGTGCGACAGGGGCGGTGGTTGATAGCGAAAAACTGTTTTTT. Complete variable domain (other parts from reference TRBV28 and TRBJ1-4): DVKVTQSSRYLVKRTGEKVFLECVQDMDHENMFWYRQDPGLGLRLIYFSYDVKMKEKGDIPEGYSVSREKKERFSLILESASTNQTSMYLCASSATGAVVDSEKLFFGSGTQLSVL.

The chain is built from TRBV6-1 and TRBJ2-7; 10 bases are a match to TRBD2. The CDR3 has 14 amino acids. J lost 2 bases, V lost 8 bases, and 6 bases had no gene match. Germline V gene data show CDR1 as MNHNS and CDR2 as SASEGT. The CDR3 bases are TGTGCCAGCGAACTAGCGGGACTGACCTACGAGCAGTACTTC. Translated, it gives CASELAGLTYEQYF.

V is TRBV7-2 and J is TRBJ2-5; the D gene is possibly TRBD1 (5 bases). The V and J ends lost 5 bases and 7 bases respectively, with 20 bases between them. The CDR3 is 15 residues long. The germline gives CDR1 SGHTA, CDR2 FQGNSA. The CDR3 coding sequence is TGTGCCAGCAGCCCGACAGCTTCCCGACCGGGGACCCAGTACTTC. This translates into CASSPTASRPGTQYF.

The chain couples TRBV6-5 to TRBJ2-7; D possibly corresponds to TRBD2 (6 bases). The germline CDR1 and CDR2 sequences are MNHEY and SVGAGI. Trimming cost V 6 bases and J 0 bases, with 12 bases left between them. The CDR3 contains 14 residues. The CDR3 coding sequence is TGTGCCAGCAGAATGGACGGGAGCTCCTACGAGCAGTACTTC. Amino acids: CASRMDGSSYEQYF.

The chain carries TRBV19 and TRBJ1-1, with TRBD1 identical over 12 bases. The CDR3 contains 17 residues. Trimming took 1 base from V and 1 from J; bases not matched to a gene: 4. Germline V gene lookup returns CDR1 LNHDA and CDR2 SQIVND (reference sequence). CDR3 in amino acids: CASSIGGTGGANTEAFF. The CDR3 bases are TGTGCCAGTAGTATAGGAGGGACAGGGGGCGCGAACACTGAAGCTTTCTTT.

The chain combines TRBV27 with TRBJ2-1; D is ambiguous. The V and J ends lost 4 bases and 3 bases respectively, with 16 bases between them. The CDR3 spans 16 residues. CDR1 and CDR2 from the germline V gene are MNHEY and SMNVEV (reference sequence). This chain's CDR3 is CASSSKPLGIYNEQFF. CDR3 DNA: TGTGCCAGCAGTTCCAAACCCTTAGGAATCTACAATGAGCAGTTCTTC.

This clone appeared once. This sequence joins TRBV4-2 and TRBJ1-1; D call uncertain. Trimming cost V 4 bases and J 6 bases, with 18 bases left between them. The CDR3 totals 15 residues. CDR1 is LGHNA and CDR2 is YNFKEQ in the germline V gene. The CDR3 protein is CASSPWVGENPEAFF. The DNA of the CDR3 is TGTGCCAGCAGCCCTTGGGTCGGAGAAAACCCTGAAGCTTTCTTT.

This chain joins TRBV12-5 and TRBJ2-4, with D perhaps TRBD1 (5 bases). Trimming removed 9 bases from V and 2 bases from J, with 23 bases in between. The length of the CDR3 is 17 residues. Per the germline V gene, CDR1 is LGHNT and CDR2 is FRNRAP. The CDR3 DNA follows: TGTGCTAGCGCACACGACCAAGCCGGACATTCCAAAAACATTCAGTACTTC. It yields the protein CASAHDQAGHSKNIQYF.

The chain is built from TRBV7-3 and TRBJ2-1; TRBD2 is a possible D gene (5 bases). Germline-derived CDR1 and CDR2 are SGHTA and FQGTGA. The V end was cut by 5 bases, the J end by 8 bases, with 19 bases between. The CDR3 sequence is 15 residues long. The CDR3 here is CASSPEEGPLYEQFF. The CDR3 DNA is TGTGCCAGCAGCCCCGAAGAGGGTCCCCTTTATGAGCAGTTCTTC. Full variable domain (outside the CDR3, taken from reference TRBV7-3 and TRBJ2-1): GAGVSQTPSNKVTEKGKYVELRCDPISGHTALYWYRQSLGQGPEFLIYFQGTGAADDSGLPNDRFFAVRPEGSVSTLKIQRTERGDSAVYLCASSPEEGPLYEQFFGPGTRLTVL.

This chain uses TRBV28 with TRBJ1-2; tentative D call: TRBD1 (6 bases). The CDR3 runs 14 residues. Germline CDR1 and CDR2: MDHEN and SYDVKM. V was trimmed by 6 bases and J by 4 bases, leaving 15 bases between them. For the CDR3, the DNA is TGTGCCAGCAGCCAAACAGGGCTGTTCTATGGCTACACCTTC. Translation: CASSQTGLFYGYTF.

This sequence joins TRBV29-1 and TRBJ2-7; 9 bases are a match to TRBD1. The V and J ends lost 4 bases and 7 bases, in that order; junction bases with no gene match: 17. Per germline, CDR1 SQVTM and CDR2 ANQGSEA. The CDR3 loop spans 16 amino acids. This chain's CDR3 is CSVGTLQGARVGEQYF. The DNA for the CDR3 is TGCAGCGTTGGGACGCTACAGGGGGCGAGAGTAGGAGAGCAGTACTTC.

This clone was recorded once. The CDR3: CASSSLVHGELFF. Here the CDR3 DNA reads TGTGCCAGCTCATCCCTCGTTCACGGGGAGCTGTTTTTT. The V call is TRBV18, the J call TRBJ2-2, with unresolved D. The length of the CDR3 is 13 residues. V was clipped by 5 bases and J by 7 bases, with 11 bases between them. CDR1 KGHSH and CDR2 LQKENI come from the germline V gene.

The J gene is TRBJ2-6, the V gene TRBV7-2; TRBD1 agrees at 7 bases. This CDR3 is built from 15 residues. Per germline, CDR1 SGHTA and CDR2 FQGNSA. J gave up 2 bases and V 4 bases, and 2 bases lay outside the gene matches. CDR3 sequence (DNA): TGTGCCAGCAGCTCTAGGGGGCCTGGGGCCAACGTCCTGACTTTC. Translation gives CASSSRGPGANVLTF.

This clone was counted only a few times. V is TRBV2 and J is TRBJ2-5; D assignment may be TRBD1 or TRBD2 (5 bases each). The CDR3 length is 14 residues. Germline lookup yields CDR1 SNHLY and CDR2 FYNNEI. V was cut by 6 bases and J by 2 bases, with 13 bases left in between. In DNA, the CDR3 is TGTGCCAGCAGCGATGGGACGAGACAAGAGACCCAGTACTTC. Translated, it gives CASSDGTRQETQYF.

This clone occurred a few times. The gene calls are TRBV28 and TRBJ1-2, with TRBD1 matching 8 bases. CDR3 length: 16 amino acids. Trimming removed 6 bases from V and 5 bases from J; junction bases left unmatched: 14. Germline V gives CDR1 MDHEN, CDR2 SYDVKM. The CDR3 spells CASRSTGDPRWYGYTF. The CDR3 nucleotides are TGTGCCAGCAGGTCGACAGGGGATCCCCGCTGGTATGGCTACACCTTC.

This chain links TRBV28 with TRBJ1-2; no clear D gene. Deletions cut 5 bases from V and 5 bases from J, with 6 bases between. CDR1 and CDR2 (germline): MDHEN, SYDVKM. The CDR3 totals 11 residues. DNA of the CDR3: TGTGCCAGCAGTCCTCGATATGGCTACACCTTC. This codes for CASSPRYGYTF.

The gene calls are TRBV11-1 and TRBJ2-4; D perhaps matches TRBD1 (5 bases). The germline V gene has CDR1 SGHAT and CDR2 FQDESV (reference sequence). Trimming removed 3 bases at V and 7 bases at J, with 10 bases between. The CDR3 sequence is 13 residues long. Written as DNA, the CDR3 is TGTGCCAGCAGCTTGGGGCCATATAACATTCAGTACTTC. Residues: CASSLGPYNIQYF.

This clone showed up just once. The chain uses TRBV7-2 and TRBJ2-6; D is uncertain. The CDR3 is made up of 18 amino acids. V gave up 5 bases and J gave up 3 bases, with 20 bases separating them. The V gene's germline CDR1 is SGHTA and CDR2 FQGNSA. The CDR3 DNA reads TGTGCCAGCAGCCGCGCTTCGAGGTCGGCGGATGGGGCCAACGTCCTGACTTTC. It translates to CASSRASRSADGANVLTF.

The chain links TRBV5-6 to TRBJ1-2; tentative D call: TRBD1 (6 bases). CDR1 is SGHDT, CDR2 YYEEEE, per germline. The V end lost 0 bases, the J end lost 2 bases, and 11 bases lay between the germline ends. The CDR3 totals 15 residues. CDR3: CASSLAGAQNYGYTF. The CDR3 nucleotides read TGTGCCAGCAGCTTGGCAGGGGCGCAAAACTATGGCTACACCTTC.

V usage is TRBV27 and J usage is TRBJ2-3, with D tentatively TRBD1 (5 bases). The germline V gene encodes CDR1 MNHEY and CDR2 SMNVEV (reference sequence). The CDR3 has 16 amino acids. V was cut by 11 bases and J by 0 bases, with 21 bases left in between. CDR3 region: CAPFRRAGSSTDTQYF. In nucleotides, the CDR3 is TGTGCCCCCTTCCGACGGGCAGGGTCTAGCACAGATACGCAGTATTTT.

This clone came up once. This chain joins TRBV11-3 and TRBJ2-2; TRBD2 agrees at 13 bases. V was pared by 5 bases and J by 5 bases, with 14 bases of the junction left unmatched. Germline CDR1 reads SGHNT; CDR2 reads YENEEA. This CDR3 is built from 19 residues. CDR3 loop: CASSLTIGLAGVVTGELFF. CDR3 DNA: TGTGCCAGCAGCCTTACGATCGGACTAGCGGGAGTTGTTACCGGGGAGCTGTTTTTT.

The gene calls are TRBV15 and TRBJ2-3; either TRBD1 or TRBD2 may supply D (5 bases each). Germline CDR1 is LNHNV and CDR2 is YYDKDF (reference sequence). The ends were cut back, 5 bases at V and 1 base at J, with 19 bases in the middle. The CDR3 has 17 residues. CDR3 nucleotides: TGTGCCACCAGCCCCGCCCGAGCTAGAGGGGGCACAGATACGCAGTATTTT. This sequence encodes CATSPARARGGTDTQYF.

V gene TRBV2 combines with J gene TRBJ2-7; D is ambiguous. Trimming removed 7 bases from V and 2 bases from J, with 9 bases in between. The CDR3 spans 12 residues. Germline CDR1 reads SNHLY; CDR2 reads FYNNEI. In DNA, the CDR3 is TGTGCCAGCACCTCAATCGCCTACGAGCAGTACTTC. Translation gives CASTSIAYEQYF.

The V gene is TRBV6-6, the J gene TRBJ2-7; D gene unclear. The V gene lost 2 bases and the J gene lost 3 bases, with 8 bases spanning the gap. Germline loops: CDR1 MNHNY, CDR2 SVGAGI (reference sequence). The CDR3 loop spans 13 amino acids. CDR3 sequence reads: CASSYQYLYEQYF. The CDR3 nucleotides read TGTGCCAGCAGTTACCAGTACCTCTACGAGCAGTACTTC.

The chain carries TRBV7-9 and TRBJ2-7; D is perhaps TRBD1 (5 bases). V was clipped by 2 bases and J by 3 bases, with 8 bases between them. The CDR3 is 13 amino acids. Germline-derived CDR1 and CDR2 are SEHNR and FQNEAQ (reference sequence). CDR3 loop: CASSLPGYYEQYF. In nucleotides, the CDR3 is TGTGCCAGCAGCTTACCAGGGTACTACGAGCAGTACTTC.

The J gene is TRBJ2-5, the V gene TRBV5-6; no reliable D call. With 4 bases removed from V and 5 bases from J, the gap between germline ends came to 18 bases. The CDR3 length is 15 residues. Germline CDR1 and CDR2: SGHDT and YYEEEE. The CDR3 nucleotides are TGTGCCAGCAGCGTCGGGCGAGGAGTGGTTGAGACCCAGTACTTC. Protein product: CASSVGRGVVETQYF.

CDR3 sequence: CASSQASGSFIGDEQFF. The CDR3 nucleotides read TGTGCCAGCAGCCAAGCTAGCGGGAGCTTTATTGGGGATGAGCAGTTCTTC. V and J are TRBV4-2 and TRBJ2-1; TRBD2 aligns across 10 bases. Trimming took 1 base from V and 8 from J; bases not matched to a gene: 11. Germline CDR1 reads LGHNA; CDR2 reads YNFKEQ. The CDR3 length is 17 residues.

V gene TRBV19 combines with J gene TRBJ2-5; TRBD2 is a possible D gene (7 bases). The CDR3 sequence is 14 residues long. V was pared by 3 bases and J by 4 bases, with 12 bases between. CDR1 and CDR2 from the germline V gene are LNHDA and SQIVND (reference sequence). Here the CDR3 DNA reads TGTGCCAGTAGTATGGCCGCGGGGGCAGAGACCCAGTACTTC. Its translation: CASSMAAGAETQYF.

The chain combines TRBV6-1 with TRBJ2-1; D possibly corresponds to TRBD1 (6 bases). CDR1 MNHNS and CDR2 SASEGT come from the germline V gene. This CDR3 region has 14 residues. The V end lost 5 bases, the J end lost 4 bases, and 12 bases lay between the germline ends. The CDR3, as DNA: TGTGCCAGCAGTTCTCAACAGGGTTACAATGAGCAGTTCTTC. Residues: CASSSQQGYNEQFF.

V is TRBV28 and J is TRBJ1-2; 10 bases line up with TRBD1. Losses at the gene ends were 6 bases for V and 2 bases for J; bases not matched to a gene: 3. The CDR3 has 14 amino acids. Germline values: CDR1 MDHEN, CDR2 SYDVKM. The CDR3 region is CASSRQGANYGYTF. CDR3 nucleotide sequence: TGTGCCAGCAGCCGACAGGGGGCGAACTATGGCTACACCTTC.